These T cell receptor beta chains were read from a single sample in a study of cytomegalovirus exposure and HLA in healthy donors. The data were produced by immunoSEQ multiplex PCR, yet TCRdb's version contains in-frame clones alone and is incomplete. The table includes 60,000 to 70,000 clones, roughly 70% detected once. The sequencing input was PBMCs. The receptors were sampled from a woman between 25 and 40 years old in good health and CMV-seronegative. Both conserved end residues are part of each CDR3. A D gene is named only where the DNA matches it firmly. A row's size may be missing; if present it is once, few, many or a size class.

j_gene: TRBJ2-3
d_gene: -
v_gene: TRBV6-1
abundance: -
CDR3aa: CASSEFGGGDTQYF
CDR3nt: TGTGCCAGCAGTGAATTTGGGGGAGGAGATACGCAGTATTTT

j_gene: TRBJ1-4
d_gene: -
v_gene: TRBV18
abundance: -
CDR3aa: CASCSREGEKLFF
CDR3nt: TGTGCCAGCTGTTCTCGGGAAGGGGAAAAACTGTTTTTT

j_gene: TRBJ2-7
d_gene: TRBD2
v_gene: TRBV7-3
abundance: -
CDR3aa: CASSLNPAGLSYEQYF
CDR3nt: TGTGCCAGCAGCTTAAACCCAGCGGGGCTATCCTACGAGCAGTACTTC

j_gene: TRBJ1-1
d_gene: -
v_gene: TRBV21-1
abundance: once
CDR3aa: CASSKGTRQEAFF
CDR3nt: TGTGCCAGCAGCAAAGGGACTCGTCAGGAAGCTTTCTTT

j_gene: TRBJ1-6
d_gene: -
v_gene: TRBV4-2
abundance: few
CDR3aa: CASSQVDSPLHF
CDR3nt: TGTGCCAGCAGCCAAGTCGATTCACCCCTCCACTTT

j_gene: TRBJ2-3
d_gene: -
v_gene: TRBV5-4
abundance: -
CDR3aa: CASSARQPSTDTQYF
CDR3nt: TGTGCCAGCAGCGCCCGACAGCCTAGCACAGATACGCAGTATTTT

j_gene: TRBJ1-1
d_gene: -
v_gene: TRBV4-3
abundance: few
CDR3aa: CASSQDRGGNTEAFF
CDR3nt: TGCGCCAGCAGCCAAGATCGTGGAGGAAACACTGAAGCTTTCTTT

j_gene: TRBJ2-7
d_gene: -
v_gene: TRBV7-9
abundance: -
CDR3aa: CASSLYTGPFFHEQYF
CDR3nt: TGTGCCAGCAGCTTATACACAGGGCCCTTCTTCCACGAGCAGTACTTC

j_gene: TRBJ1-3
d_gene: TRBD1
v_gene: TRBV5-4
abundance: -
CDR3aa: CASSRDRVFSGNTIYF
CDR3nt: TGTGCCAGCAGCCGGGACAGGGTGTTCTCTGGAAACACCATATATTTT

j_gene: TRBJ1-6
d_gene: -
v_gene: TRBV5-6
abundance: once
CDR3aa: CASSRRGRSSPLHF
CDR3nt: TGTGCCAGCAGCCGGCGGGGGCGGAGTTCACCCCTCCACTTT

j_gene: TRBJ1-2
d_gene: -
v_gene: TRBV30
abundance: -
CDR3aa: CANGGGRAYGYTF
CDR3nt: TGTGCCAATGGGGGGGGCAGGGCTTACGGCTACACCTTC

j_gene: TRBJ2-2
d_gene: TRBD1
v_gene: TRBV10-3
abundance: -
CDR3aa: CAISRRDRGSSIGELFF
CDR3nt: TGTGCCATCAGTCGCCGGGACAGGGGTAGTAGTATCGGGGAGCTGTTTTTT

j_gene: TRBJ1-6
d_gene: TRBD1
v_gene: TRBV9
abundance: -
CDR3aa: CASSVRDRGSYNSPLHF
CDR3nt: TGTGCCAGCAGCGTCCGGGACAGGGGGTCCTATAATTCACCCCTCCACTTT

j_gene: TRBJ2-5
d_gene: -
v_gene: TRBV5-1
abundance: -
CDR3aa: CASSLDPSIETQYF
CDR3nt: TGCGCCAGCAGCTTGGACCCTAGCATAGAGACCCAGTACTTC

j_gene: TRBJ1-1
d_gene: -
v_gene: TRBV4-3
abundance: -
CDR3aa: CASSQDLINTEAFF
CDR3nt: TGCGCCAGCAGCCAAGATTTAATAAACACTGAAGCTTTCTTT

j_gene: TRBJ1-6
d_gene: -
v_gene: TRBV4-2
abundance: -
CDR3aa: CASSQGTSSYNSPLHF
CDR3nt: TGTGCCAGCAGCCAAGGTACGAGCTCCTATAATTCACCCCTCCACTTT

j_gene: TRBJ1-2
d_gene: -
v_gene: TRBV5-1
abundance: -
CDR3aa: CASSLGHQAANYGYTF
CDR3nt: TGCGCCAGCAGCTTGGGACACCAGGCCGCTAACTATGGCTACACCTTC

j_gene: TRBJ1-5
d_gene: TRBD1
v_gene: TRBV19
abundance: few
CDR3aa: CASSDRGYQPQHF
CDR3nt: TGTGCCAGTAGTGACAGGGGATACCAGCCCCAGCATTTT

j_gene: TRBJ2-3
d_gene: TRBD2
v_gene: TRBV29-1
abundance: -
CDR3aa: CSVGTSGGTSTDTQYF
CDR3nt: TGCAGCGTTGGGACTAGCGGGGGTACTAGCACAGATACGCAGTATTTT

j_gene: TRBJ1-5
d_gene: -
v_gene: TRBV15
abundance: -
CDR3aa: CATSRDRGYSNQPQHF
CDR3nt: TGTGCCACCAGCAGAGATAGAGGGTATAGCAATCAGCCCCAGCATTTT

j_gene: TRBJ2-1
d_gene: TRBD2
v_gene: TRBV18
abundance: many
CDR3aa: CASSPSLAGGTNEQFF
CDR3nt: TGTGCCAGCTCACCATCACTAGCGGGGGGGACCAATGAGCAGTTCTTC

j_gene: TRBJ1-5
d_gene: -
v_gene: TRBV19
abundance: -
CDR3aa: CASSTLTAWQPQHF
CDR3nt: TGTGCCAGTAGTACCTTGACAGCGTGGCAGCCCCAGCATTTT

j_gene: TRBJ1-5
d_gene: TRBD1
v_gene: TRBV7-9
abundance: -
CDR3aa: CASSPSGQVNQPQHF
CDR3nt: TGTGCCAGCAGCCCCTCCGGACAGGTCAATCAGCCCCAGCATTTT

j_gene: TRBJ1-1
d_gene: -
v_gene: TRBV25-1
abundance: -
CDR3aa: CASSEYFADLSGDTEAFF
CDR3nt: TGTGCCAGCAGTGAATATTTCGCCGACCTCAGCGGGGACACTGAAGCTTTCTTT

j_gene: TRBJ1-3
d_gene: TRBD1
v_gene: TRBV4-2
abundance: few
CDR3aa: CASSQDWTGASGNTIYF
CDR3nt: TGTGCCAGCAGCCAAGATTGGACAGGGGCTTCCGGAAACACCATATATTTT

j_gene: TRBJ1-1
d_gene: -
v_gene: TRBV9
abundance: -
CDR3aa: CASGPGGEAFF
CDR3nt: TGTGCCAGCGGGCCGGGGGGTGAAGCTTTCTTT

j_gene: TRBJ1-1
d_gene: TRBD1
v_gene: TRBV7-9
abundance: -
CDR3aa: CASSRHASGQGRKAFF
CDR3nt: TGTGCCAGCAGCCGACACGCAAGTGGACAGGGACGTAAAGCTTTCTTT

j_gene: TRBJ1-6
d_gene: -
v_gene: TRBV2
abundance: -
CDR3aa: CASRETGPNSPLHF
CDR3nt: TGTGCCAGCAGGGAGACAGGCCCAAATTCACCCCTCCACTTT

j_gene: TRBJ1-5
d_gene: -
v_gene: TRBV30
abundance: few
CDR3aa: CAWSTGKASPQHF
CDR3nt: TGTGCCTGGAGTACAGGAAAGGCCTCGCCCCAGCATTTT

j_gene: TRBJ2-3
d_gene: TRBD1
v_gene: TRBV30
abundance: -
CDR3aa: CAWRVRGRTDTQYF
CDR3nt: TGTGCCTGGAGGGTCAGGGGGCGCACAGATACGCAGTATTTT

j_gene: TRBJ2-5
d_gene: -
v_gene: TRBV7-3
abundance: -
CDR3aa: CASSLREKETQYF
CDR3nt: TGTGCCAGCAGCTTAAGGGAGAAGGAGACCCAGTACTTC